The rows below give T cell receptor beta chains drawn from one sample of a study of cytomegalovirus exposure and HLA in healthy donors. Measured with immunoSEQ multiplex PCR; TCRdb has only the in-frame clones, and not every one. The sample records approximately 110,000 clones, about 78% being singletons. Sequenced material: PBMCs. The receptors come from a woman aged 25 to 45 in good health and CMV-seropositive. Both conserved end residues are trimmed from each CDR3. Each record gives: CDR3 protein, J gene, CDR3 length, V gene.

ASTLMTSGNTGELF TRBJ2-2 14 TRBV5-1
ASSLGGFSNQPQH TRBJ1-5 13 TRBV27
ASSESGGPSEAF TRBJ1-1 12 TRBV25-1
AISESGDYEQY NA 11 TRBV10-3
SVDNPGIHYGYT TRBJ1-2 12 TRBV29-1
ASSLGSGDLSSGNTIY TRBJ1-3 16 TRBV11-2
ASSVDSEGDTEAF TRBJ1-1 13 TRBV9
ASSPPRDRGTMNTEAF TRBJ1-1 16 TRBV7-9
ASRTGGGYT TRBJ1-2 9 TRBV2
ASSLVSSGGPTDTQY TRBJ2-3 15 TRBV5-1
ASSTTGTGGSGANVLT TRBJ2-6 16 TRBV27